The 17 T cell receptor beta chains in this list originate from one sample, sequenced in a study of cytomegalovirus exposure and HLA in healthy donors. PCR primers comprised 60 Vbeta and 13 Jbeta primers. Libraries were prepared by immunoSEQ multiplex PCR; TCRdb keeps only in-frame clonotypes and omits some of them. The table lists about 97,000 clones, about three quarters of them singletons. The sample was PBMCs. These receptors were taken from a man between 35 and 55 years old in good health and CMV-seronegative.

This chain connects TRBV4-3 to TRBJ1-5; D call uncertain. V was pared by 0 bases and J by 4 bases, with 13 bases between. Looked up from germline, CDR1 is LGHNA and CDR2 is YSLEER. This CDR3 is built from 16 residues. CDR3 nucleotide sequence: TGCGCCAGCAGCCAAGATGTGGGCTTGTTTAATCAGCCCCAGCATTTT. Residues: CASSQDVGLFNQPQHF.

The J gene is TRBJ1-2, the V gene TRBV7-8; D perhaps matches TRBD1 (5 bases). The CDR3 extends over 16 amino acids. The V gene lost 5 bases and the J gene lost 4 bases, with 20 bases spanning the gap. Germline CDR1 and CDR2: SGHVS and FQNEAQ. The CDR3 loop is CASSPHRTLAGYGYTF. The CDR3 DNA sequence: TGTGCCAGCAGCCCCCACCGGACACTAGCCGGCTATGGCTACACCTTC.

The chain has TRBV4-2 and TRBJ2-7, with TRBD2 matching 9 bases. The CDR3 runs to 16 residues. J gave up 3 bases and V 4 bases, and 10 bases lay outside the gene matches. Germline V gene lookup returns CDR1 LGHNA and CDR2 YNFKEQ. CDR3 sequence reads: CASSPVRGGGDYEQYF. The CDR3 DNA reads TGTGCCAGCAGCCCCGTCCGTGGCGGGGGGGACTACGAGCAGTACTTC.

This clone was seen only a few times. The CDR3, as DNA: TGCGCCAGCAGCCGAGCGACAGTTGCCAATGAGCAGTTCTTC. It is translated as CASSRATVANEQFF. The chain is built from TRBV4-3 and TRBJ2-1, with TRBD1 as a possible D gene (5 bases). Germline CDR1 and CDR2: LGHNA and YSLEER. The ends were cut back, 4 bases at V and 6 bases at J, with 13 bases in the middle. This CDR3 has 14 residues.

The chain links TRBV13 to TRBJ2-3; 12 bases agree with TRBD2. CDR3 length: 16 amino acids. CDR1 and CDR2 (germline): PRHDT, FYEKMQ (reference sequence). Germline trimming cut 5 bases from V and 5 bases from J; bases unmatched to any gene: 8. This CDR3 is CASSHRLAGVIDTQYF. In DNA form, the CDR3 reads TGTGCCAGCAGCCACCGACTAGCGGGGGTGATAGATACGCAGTATTTT.

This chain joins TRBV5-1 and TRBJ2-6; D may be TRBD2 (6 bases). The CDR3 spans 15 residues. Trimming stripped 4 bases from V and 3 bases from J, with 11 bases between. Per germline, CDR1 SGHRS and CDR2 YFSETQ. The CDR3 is CASSRGGVGANVLTF. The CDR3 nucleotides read TGCGCCAGCAGCCGAGGCGGGGTTGGGGCCAACGTCCTGACTTTC.

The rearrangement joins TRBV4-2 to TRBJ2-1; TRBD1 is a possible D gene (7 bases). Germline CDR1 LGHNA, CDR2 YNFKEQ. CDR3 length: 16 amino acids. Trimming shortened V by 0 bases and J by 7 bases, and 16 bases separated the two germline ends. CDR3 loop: CASSQDHGGGWNEQFF. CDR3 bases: TGTGCCAGCAGCCAAGATCATGGAGGGGGCTGGAATGAGCAGTTCTTC.

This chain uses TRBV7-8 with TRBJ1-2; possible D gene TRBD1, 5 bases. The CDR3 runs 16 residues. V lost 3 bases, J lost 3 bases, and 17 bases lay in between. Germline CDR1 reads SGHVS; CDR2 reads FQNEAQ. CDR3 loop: CASSFGRDSRYYGYTF. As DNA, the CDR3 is TGTGCCAGCAGCTTTGGACGGGACTCAAGATACTATGGCTACACCTTC.

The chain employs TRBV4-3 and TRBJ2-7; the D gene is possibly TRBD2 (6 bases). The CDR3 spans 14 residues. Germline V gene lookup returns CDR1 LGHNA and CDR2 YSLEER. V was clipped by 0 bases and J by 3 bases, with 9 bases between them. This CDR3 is CASSQDWRVYEQYF. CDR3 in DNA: TGCGCCAGCAGCCAAGATTGGAGGGTCTACGAGCAGTACTTC.

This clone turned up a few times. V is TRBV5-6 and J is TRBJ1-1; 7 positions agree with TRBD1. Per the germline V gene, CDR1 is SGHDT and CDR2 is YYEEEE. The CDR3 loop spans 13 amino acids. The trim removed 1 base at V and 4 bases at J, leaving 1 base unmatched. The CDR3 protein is CASSLQGGTEAFF. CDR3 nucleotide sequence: TGTGCCAGCAGCTTGCAGGGGGGCACTGAAGCTTTCTTT.

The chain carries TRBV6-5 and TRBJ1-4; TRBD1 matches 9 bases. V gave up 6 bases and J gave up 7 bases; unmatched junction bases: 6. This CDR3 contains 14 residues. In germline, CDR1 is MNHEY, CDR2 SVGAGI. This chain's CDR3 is CASRPQGASEKLFF. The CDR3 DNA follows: TGTGCCAGCAGGCCACAGGGGGCTAGTGAAAAACTGTTTTTT.

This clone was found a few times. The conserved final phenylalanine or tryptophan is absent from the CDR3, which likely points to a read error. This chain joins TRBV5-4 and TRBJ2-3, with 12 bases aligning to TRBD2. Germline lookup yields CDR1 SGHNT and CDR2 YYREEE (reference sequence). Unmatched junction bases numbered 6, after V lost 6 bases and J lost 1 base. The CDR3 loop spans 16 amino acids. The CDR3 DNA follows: TGTGCCAGCACCCCTAGCGGGGGGGAGGGCACAGATACGCAGTATGTT. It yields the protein CASTPSGGEGTDTQYV.

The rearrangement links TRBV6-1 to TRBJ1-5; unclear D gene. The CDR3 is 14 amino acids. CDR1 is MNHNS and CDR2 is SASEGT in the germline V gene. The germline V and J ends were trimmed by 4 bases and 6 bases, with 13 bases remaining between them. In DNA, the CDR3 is TGTGCCAGCAGTGTTTGGAGATCTGGTCAGCCCCAGCATTTT. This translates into CASSVWRSGQPQHF.

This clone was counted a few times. The CDR3: CASSPWGGFEQYF. CDR3 sequence (DNA): TGTGCCAGCAGCCCCTGGGGAGGGTTCGAGCAGTACTTC. The genes are TRBV5-8 and TRBJ2-7, with TRBD2 identical over 7 bases. CDR1 is SGHTS, CDR2 YDEGEE, per germline. The CDR3 is made up of 13 amino acids. J was trimmed by 6 bases and V by 4 bases; bases with no gene match: 7.

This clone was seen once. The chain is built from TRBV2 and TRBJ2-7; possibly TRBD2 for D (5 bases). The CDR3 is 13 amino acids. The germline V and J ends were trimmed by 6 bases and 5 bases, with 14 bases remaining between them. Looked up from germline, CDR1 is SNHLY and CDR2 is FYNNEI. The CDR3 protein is CASRARGRHEQYF. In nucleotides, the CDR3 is TGTGCCAGCAGGGCGAGAGGGCGCCACGAGCAGTACTTC.

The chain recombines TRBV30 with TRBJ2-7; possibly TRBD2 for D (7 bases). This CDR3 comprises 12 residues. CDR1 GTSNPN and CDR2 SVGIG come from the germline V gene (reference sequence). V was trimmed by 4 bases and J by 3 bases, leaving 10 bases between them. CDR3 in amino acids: CAWKGGGYEQYF. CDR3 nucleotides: TGTGCCTGGAAAGGGGGGGGCTACGAGCAGTACTTC.

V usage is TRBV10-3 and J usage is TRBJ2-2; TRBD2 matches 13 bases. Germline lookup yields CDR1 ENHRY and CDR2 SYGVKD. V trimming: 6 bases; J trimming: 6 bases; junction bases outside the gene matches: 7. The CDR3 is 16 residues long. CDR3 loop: CAIRDTSGGAAGELFF. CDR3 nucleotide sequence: TGTGCCATCAGAGACACTAGCGGGGGGGCGGCCGGGGAGCTGTTTTTT.